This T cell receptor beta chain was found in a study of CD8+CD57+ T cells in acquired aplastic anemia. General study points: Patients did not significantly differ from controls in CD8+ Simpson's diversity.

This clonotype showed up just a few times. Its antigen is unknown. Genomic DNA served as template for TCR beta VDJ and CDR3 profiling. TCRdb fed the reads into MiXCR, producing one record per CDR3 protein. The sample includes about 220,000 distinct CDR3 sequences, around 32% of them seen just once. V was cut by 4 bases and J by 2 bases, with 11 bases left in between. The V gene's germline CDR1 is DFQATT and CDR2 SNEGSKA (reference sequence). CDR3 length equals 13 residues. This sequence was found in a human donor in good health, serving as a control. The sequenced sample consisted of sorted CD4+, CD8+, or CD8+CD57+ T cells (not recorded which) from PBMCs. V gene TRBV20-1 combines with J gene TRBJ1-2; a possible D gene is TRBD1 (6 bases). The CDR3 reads CSANRDTNYGYTF. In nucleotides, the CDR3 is TGCAGTGCTAACCGGGACACAAACTATGGCTACACCTTC.